The present entry profiles one T cell receptor (beta chain) with its context. Its antigen is still unknown. V was clipped by 1 base and J by 9 bases; unmatched bases: 5. The CDR3 loop spans 16 amino acids. The V gene's germline CDR1 is SGHDN and CDR2 FVKESK. The PCR employed 60 Vbeta primers together with 13 Jbeta primers. The assay was immunoSEQ multiplex PCR, and TCRdb's table has in-frame clones only and misses some. Of fewer than 100,000 clones in the sample, around 73% were seen once. This entry belongs to a study of cytomegalovirus exposure and HLA in healthy donors. Study-level findings and limits: Later analysis identified a missense DCLRE1C variant that was linked to TCR beta V- and J-gene trimming. 16,951 TCR beta sequences were associated with HLA alleles at 0.05 false discovery rate in a later analysis. Among the most significant clusters, several appeared linked to common viral pathogens in a later analysis.

Sequenced input: PBMCs. This TCR derives from a woman aged 35 to 49 in good health and CMV-seropositive. The chain has TRBV14 and TRBJ2-1; 14 bases match TRBD2. CDR3: CASSQGGTSGSLEQFF. The CDR3 coding sequence is TGTGCCAGCAGCCAAGGCGGGACTAGCGGGAGTCTTGAGCAGTTCTTC.